The clone carrying this T cell receptor beta chain has only a few counts. Its antigen remains unidentified. The record originates from a study of post-analysis software for immune sequencing data. Study results and limitations: Comparison with controls showed significantly lower normalized Chao1 diversity in multiple sclerosis patients. Batch-mates among the samples co-clustered strongly by F measure. Elevated frequency relative to controls characterized a handful of TRBV segments in patients, TRBV5-6, TRBV5-1 and TRBV20-1 among them.

Germline V gene sequence: CDR1 SGDLS, CDR2 YYNGEE. Trimming left V 3 bases short and J 2 bases short, with 8 bases between. This CDR3 comprises 13 residues. Researchers reported that TCR beta cDNA libraries carried unique molecular identifiers. TCRdb used MiXCR to reprocess the PCR reads, holding one entry per CDR3 protein. The table lists roughly 410,000 distinct CDR3 sequences, roughly 30% of them singletons. The J gene is TRBJ1-2, the V gene TRBV9, with D maybe TRBD1 (5 bases). Sequenced material: blood. This sequence was found in a girl aged 5 to 17 with multiple sclerosis. DNA for the CDR3: TGTGCCAGCAGCGGCCGGGGGAACTATGGCTACACCTTC. Its translation is CASSGRGNYGYTF.